The clone carrying this T cell receptor beta chain was seen many times. Its antigen is as yet unknown. The sample comes from a study of T cells after yellow fever vaccination. Study details: Preparation used SMART-Seq v4 Ultra Low Input for the low-cell-number fractions.

The V and J ends lost 2 bases and 4 bases respectively, with 13 bases between them. The CDR3 runs to 15 residues. From germline, CDR1 is SGHTA and CDR2 FQGNSA. Findings and limits, study-wide: At around 95% for CD4 and just over 85% for CD8, most primary-vaccination clones showed up again after the booster. It was a small share of clonotypes that appeared in both CD4 and CD8 compartments.

5'RACE template switching added a universal primer site and UMIs to TCR cDNA. TCRdb processed the 5' RACE reads anew with MiXCR; each CDR3 protein has one entry. The data hold about 140,000 distinct CDR3 sequences, with 7.7% observed a single time. This rearrangement joins TRBV7-2 to TRBJ2-3; possibly TRBD2 for D (5 bases). Sequenced here: CD4+ T cells sorted from PBMCs, sampled 5 days after the yellow fever booster vaccination. This TCR was sampled from a man aged 30 to 39 who received the YFV17D yellow fever vaccine. This CDR3 reads CASSLSKSRADTQYF. The CDR3 nucleotides are TGTGCCAGCAGCTTAAGTAAATCGAGGGCAGATACGCAGTATTTT.